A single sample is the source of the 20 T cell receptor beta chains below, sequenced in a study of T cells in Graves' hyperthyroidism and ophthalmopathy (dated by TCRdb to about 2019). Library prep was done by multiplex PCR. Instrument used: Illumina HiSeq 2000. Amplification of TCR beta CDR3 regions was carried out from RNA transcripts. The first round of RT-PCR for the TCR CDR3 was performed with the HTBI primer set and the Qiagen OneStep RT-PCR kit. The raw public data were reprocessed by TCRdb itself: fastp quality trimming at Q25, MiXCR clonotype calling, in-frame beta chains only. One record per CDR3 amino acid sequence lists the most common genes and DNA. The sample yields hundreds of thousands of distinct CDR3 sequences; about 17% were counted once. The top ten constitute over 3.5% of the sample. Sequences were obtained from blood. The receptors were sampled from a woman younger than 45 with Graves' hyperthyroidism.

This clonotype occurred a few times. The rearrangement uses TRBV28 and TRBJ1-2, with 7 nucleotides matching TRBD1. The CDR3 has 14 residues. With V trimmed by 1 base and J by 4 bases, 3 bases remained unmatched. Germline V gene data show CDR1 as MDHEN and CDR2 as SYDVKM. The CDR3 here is CASSLYQGVYGYTF. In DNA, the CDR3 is TGTGCCAGCAGTTTATATCAGGGGGTCTATGGCTACACCTTC.

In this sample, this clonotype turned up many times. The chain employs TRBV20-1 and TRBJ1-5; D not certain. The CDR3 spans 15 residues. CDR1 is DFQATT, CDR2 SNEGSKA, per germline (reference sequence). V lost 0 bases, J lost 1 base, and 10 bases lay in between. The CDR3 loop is CSARDILGSNQPQHF. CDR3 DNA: TGCAGTGCTAGAGATATTTTGGGGAGCAATCAGCCCCAGCATTTT.

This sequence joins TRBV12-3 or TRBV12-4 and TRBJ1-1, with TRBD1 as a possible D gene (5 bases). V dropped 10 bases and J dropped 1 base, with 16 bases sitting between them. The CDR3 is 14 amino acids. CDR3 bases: TGTGCCACCACCCTTGGGGGGAGGAACACTGAAGCTTTCTTT. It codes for CATTLGGRNTEAFF.

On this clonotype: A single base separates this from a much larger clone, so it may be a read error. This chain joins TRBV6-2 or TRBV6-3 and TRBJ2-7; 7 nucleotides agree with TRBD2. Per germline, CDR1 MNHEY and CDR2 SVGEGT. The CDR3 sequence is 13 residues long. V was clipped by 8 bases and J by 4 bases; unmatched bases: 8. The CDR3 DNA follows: TGTGCCAGCCACGGACTGGGGGGGTACGAGCAGTACTTC. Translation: CASHGLGGYEQYF.

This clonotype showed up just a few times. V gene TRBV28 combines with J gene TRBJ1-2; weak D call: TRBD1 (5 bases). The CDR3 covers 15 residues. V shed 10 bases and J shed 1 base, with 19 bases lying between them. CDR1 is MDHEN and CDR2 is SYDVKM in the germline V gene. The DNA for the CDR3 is TGTGCCACGGCGGGGACGGCGATGAATAACTATGGCTACACCTTC. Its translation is CATAGTAMNNYGYTF.

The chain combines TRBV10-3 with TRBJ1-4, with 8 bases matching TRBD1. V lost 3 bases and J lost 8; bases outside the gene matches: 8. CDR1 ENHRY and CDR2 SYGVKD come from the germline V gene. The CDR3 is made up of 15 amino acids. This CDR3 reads CAISDLGQGAEKLFF. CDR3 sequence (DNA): TGTGCCATCAGTGATCTCGGTCAGGGGGCCGAAAAACTGTTTTTT.

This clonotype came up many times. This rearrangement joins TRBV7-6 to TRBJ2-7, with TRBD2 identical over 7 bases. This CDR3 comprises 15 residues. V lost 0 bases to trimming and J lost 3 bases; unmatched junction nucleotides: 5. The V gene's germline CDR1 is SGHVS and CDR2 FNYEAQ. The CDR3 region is CASSLAGGPVYEQYF. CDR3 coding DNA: TGTGCCAGCAGCTTAGCGGGAGGGCCGGTCTACGAGCAGTACTTC.

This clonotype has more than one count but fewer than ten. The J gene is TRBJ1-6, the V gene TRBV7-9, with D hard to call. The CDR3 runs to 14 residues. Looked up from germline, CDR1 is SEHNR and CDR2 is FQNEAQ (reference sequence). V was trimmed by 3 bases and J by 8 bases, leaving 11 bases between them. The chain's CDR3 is CASSFIEVDSPLHF. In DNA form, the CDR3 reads TGTGCCAGCAGCTTTATCGAGGTGGATTCACCCCTCCACTTT.

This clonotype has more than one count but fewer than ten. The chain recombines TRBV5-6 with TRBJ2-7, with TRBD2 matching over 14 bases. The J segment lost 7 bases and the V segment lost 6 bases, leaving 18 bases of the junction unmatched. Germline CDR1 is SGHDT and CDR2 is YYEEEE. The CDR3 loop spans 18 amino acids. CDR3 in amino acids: CASTSNHPGLAGVREQYF. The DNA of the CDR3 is TGTGCCAGCACCTCAAATCATCCGGGACTAGCGGGAGTGAGGGAGCAGTACTTC.

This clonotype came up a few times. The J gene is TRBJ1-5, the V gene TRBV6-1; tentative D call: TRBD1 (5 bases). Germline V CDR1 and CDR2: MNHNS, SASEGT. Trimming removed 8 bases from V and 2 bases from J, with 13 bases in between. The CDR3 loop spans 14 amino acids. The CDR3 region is CASSRGIRNQPQHF. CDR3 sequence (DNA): TGTGCCAGCTCCCGGGGGATTCGCAATCAGCCCCAGCATTTT.

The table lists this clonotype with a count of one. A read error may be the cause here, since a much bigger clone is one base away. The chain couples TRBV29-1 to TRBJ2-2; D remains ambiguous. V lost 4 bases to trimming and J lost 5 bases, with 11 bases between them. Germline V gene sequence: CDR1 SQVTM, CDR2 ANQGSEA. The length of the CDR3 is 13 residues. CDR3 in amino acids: CSVGTHLTGELFF. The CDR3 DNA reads TGCAGCGTTGGAACACATCTGACCGGGGAGCTGTTTTTT.

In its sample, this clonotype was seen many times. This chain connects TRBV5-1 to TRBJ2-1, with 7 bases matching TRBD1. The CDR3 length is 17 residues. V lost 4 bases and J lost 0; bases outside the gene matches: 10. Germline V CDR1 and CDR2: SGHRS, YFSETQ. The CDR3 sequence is CASSADAYRGSYNEQFF. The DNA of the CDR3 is TGCGCCAGCAGCGCGGACGCCTACAGGGGCTCCTACAATGAGCAGTTCTTC. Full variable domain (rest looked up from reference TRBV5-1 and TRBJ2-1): KAGVTQTPRYLIKTRGQQVTLSCSPISGHRSVSWYQQTPGQGLQFLFEYFSETQRNKGNFPGRFSGRQFSNSRSEMNVSTLELGDSALYLCASSADAYRGSYNEQFFGPGTRLTVL.

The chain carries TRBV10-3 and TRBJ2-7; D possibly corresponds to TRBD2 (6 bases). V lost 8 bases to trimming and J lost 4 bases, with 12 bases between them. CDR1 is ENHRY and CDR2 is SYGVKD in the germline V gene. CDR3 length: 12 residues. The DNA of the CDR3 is TGTGCCATCTTGGGGGGTTCATACGAGCAGTACTTC. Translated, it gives CAILGGSYEQYF.

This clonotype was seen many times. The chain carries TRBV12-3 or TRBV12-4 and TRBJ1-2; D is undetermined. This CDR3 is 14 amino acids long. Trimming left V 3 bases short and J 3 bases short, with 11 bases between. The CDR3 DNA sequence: TGTGCCAGCAGTTTCGAGGCGGTTCACTATGGCTACACCTTC. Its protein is CASSFEAVHYGYTF.

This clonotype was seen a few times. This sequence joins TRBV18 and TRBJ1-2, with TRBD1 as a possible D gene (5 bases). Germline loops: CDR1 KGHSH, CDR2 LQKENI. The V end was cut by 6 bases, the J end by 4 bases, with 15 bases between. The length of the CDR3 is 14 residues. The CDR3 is CASSPREASYGYTF. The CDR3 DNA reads TGTGCCAGCTCCCCCAGGGAGGCAAGCTATGGCTACACCTTC. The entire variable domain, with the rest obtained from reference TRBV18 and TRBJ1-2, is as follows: NAGVMQNPRHLVRRRGQEARLRCSPMKGHSHVYWYRQLPEEGLKFMVYLQKENIIDESGMPKERFSAEFPKEGPSILRIQQVVRGDSAAYFCASSPREASYGYTFGSGTRLTVV.

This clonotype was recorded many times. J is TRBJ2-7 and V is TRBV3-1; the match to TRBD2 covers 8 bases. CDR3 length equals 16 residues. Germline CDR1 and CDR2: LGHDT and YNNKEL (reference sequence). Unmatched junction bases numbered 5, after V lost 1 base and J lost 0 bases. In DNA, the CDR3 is TGTGCCAGCAGCCAAGGTATTAGCGGGGCCTCCTACGAGCAGTACTTC. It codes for CASSQGISGASYEQYF.

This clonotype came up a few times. The CDR3: CATYLGGYTF. CDR3 nucleotides: TGTGCCACCTATTTAGGGGGCTACACCTTC. The chain employs TRBV28 and TRBJ1-2, with D hard to call. Trimming stripped 10 bases from V and 8 bases from J, with 11 bases between. Germline V gene data show CDR1 as MDHEN and CDR2 as SYDVKM. The CDR3 contains 10 residues.

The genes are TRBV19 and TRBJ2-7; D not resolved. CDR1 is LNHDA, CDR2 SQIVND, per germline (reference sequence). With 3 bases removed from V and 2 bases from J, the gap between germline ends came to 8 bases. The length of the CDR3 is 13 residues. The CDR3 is CASSMSGTYEQYF. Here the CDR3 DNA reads TGTGCCAGTAGTATGAGTGGGACCTACGAGCAGTACTTC.

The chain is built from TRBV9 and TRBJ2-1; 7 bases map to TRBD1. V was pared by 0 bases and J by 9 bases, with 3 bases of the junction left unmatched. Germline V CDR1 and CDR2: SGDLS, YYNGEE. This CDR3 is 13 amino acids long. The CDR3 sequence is CASSVATGVEQFF. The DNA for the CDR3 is TGTGCCAGCAGCGTAGCTACAGGGGTTGAGCAGTTCTTC.

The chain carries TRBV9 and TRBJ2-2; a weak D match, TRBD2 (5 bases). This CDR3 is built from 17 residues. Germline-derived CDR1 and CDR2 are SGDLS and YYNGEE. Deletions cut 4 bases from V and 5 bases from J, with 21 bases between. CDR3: CASSPTDLASGTGELFF. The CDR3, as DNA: TGTGCCAGCAGCCCAACAGACCTGGCCAGCGGTACCGGGGAGCTGTTTTTT.